These T cell receptor beta chains were read from a single sample in a study of blood T cell repertoires in COVID-19. Measured with immunoSEQ multiplex PCR; TCRdb has only the in-frame clones, and not every one. The sample shows approximately 250,000 clones, roughly 89% of them seen only once. The sequenced sample was PBMCs or T cells enriched from blood (not recorded which). Source of these receptors: a woman in her twenties or thirties who had recovered from COVID-19. CDR3s include the opening cysteine and the closing phenylalanine or tryptophan. D genes are given only for firm matches. The size of a clone is reported for some rows only, either as once, few or many, or as a class for expanded clones.

TRBJ2-2,-,few,TRBV7-2,TGTGCCAGCAGCTTAGAGCCGGGAGTTAATGATGAGCTGTTTTTT,CASSLEPGVNDELFF
TRBJ2-7,-,-,TRBV5-1,TGCGCCAGCAGCCTCACATTGACAGGCTCCTACGAGCAGTACTTC,CASSLTLTGSYEQYF
TRBJ1-3,-,few,TRBV19,TGTGCCAGTCAGGGCCCTACCCGAAACACCATATATTTT,CASQGPTRNTIYF
TRBJ1-5,-,-,TRBV7-9,TGTGCCAGCAGCTTAGCGGGCAGCAGCAATCAGCCCCAGCATTTT,CASSLAGSSNQPQHF
TRBJ1-4,TRBD1,-,TRBV7-8,TGTGCCAGCAGCCAACGGGACAGGGCCAGCGAAAAACTGTTTTTT,CASSQRDRASEKLFF
TRBJ1-1,-,-,TRBV5-1,TGCGCCAGCAGCTTGGGATCCTCTCGCGCCACTGAAGCTTTCTTT,CASSLGSSRATEAFF
TRBJ1-4,-,-,TRBV28,TGTGCCAGCAGTTACAATCCTCGACAGGTTAATGAAAAACTGTTTTTT,CASSYNPRQVNEKLFF
TRBJ2-7,-,-,TRBV11-3,TGTGCCAGCAGCATAGGACAAGCCTACGAGCAGTACTTC,CASSIGQAYEQYF
TRBJ1-2,-,-,TRBV7-2,TGTGCCAGCAGGCGTTCACACGGGTCTACAATAATGGGTGGCTACACCTTC,CASRRSHGSTIMGGYTF
TRBJ1-1,TRBD1,-,TRBV10-3,TGTGCCATCAGTGAGCGGACAGGGTTGAACACTGAAGCTTTCTTT,CAISERTGLNTEAFF
TRBJ2-1,-,-,TRBV5-1,TGCGCCAGCAGCCTACGACTTTCAGCGGGCTTACGCAATGAGCAGTTCTTC,CASSLRLSAGLRNEQFF
TRBJ2-5,TRBD2,-,TRBV7-9,TGTGCCAGCAGCCCTAGTGGGGGGGGTGGAGTGTCGGAGACCCAGTACTTC,CASSPSGGGGVSETQYF
TRBJ1-2,-,few,TRBV29-1,TGCAGCGTTGATCGACGCGGCTATGGCTACACCTTC,CSVDRRGYGYTF
TRBJ1-1,TRBD1,-,TRBV27,TGTGCCAGCGTTAGAACAGGGGTAATGAACACTGAAGCTTTCTTT,CASVRTGVMNTEAFF
TRBJ1-1,-,-,TRBV9,TGTGCCAGCAGCGTAGATCCGGACACTGAAGCTTTCTTT,CASSVDPDTEAFF
TRBJ2-2,TRBD1,once,TRBV4-3,TGCGCCAGCAGCCAACGCGTTAAACAGGGGATCGGGGAGCTGTTTTTT,CASSQRVKQGIGELFF
TRBJ2-7,TRBD1,-,TRBV6-5,TGTGCCAGCAGGGAGACAGGGGTCGACGAGCAGTACTTC,CASRETGVDEQYF
TRBJ2-7,-,-,TRBV7-9,TGTGCCAGCAACCTCGGGACATCGAGCTCCTACGAGCAGTACTTC,CASNLGTSSSYEQYF
TRBJ2-1,TRBD2,-,TRBV19,TGTGCCAGTAGTATTGAGGCGGGAGGGTTCAGCTCCTACAATGAGCAGTTCTTC,CASSIEAGGFSSYNEQFF
TRBJ2-7,TRBD2,once,TRBV7-2,TGTGCCAGCAGCCTATCTAGCGGGAGCCTGCTCGAGCAGTACTTC,CASSLSSGSLLEQYF
TRBJ2-2,TRBD2,-,TRBV7-2,TGTGCCAGCAGCCTTACGTCTGGGGGAGGGAATACCGGGGAGCTGTTTTTT,CASSLTSGGGNTGELFF
TRBJ2-2,-,-,TRBV27,TGTGCCAGCAGTTTATTGAGCACCGGGGAGCTGTTTTTT,CASSLLSTGELFF
TRBJ2-2,-,-,TRBV11-2,TGTGCCAGCAGCCGAACCCATGAGGCCGTGACCGGGGAGCTGTTTTTT,CASSRTHEAVTGELFF
TRBJ2-3,-,-,TRBV7-6,TGTGCCAGCAACCGAGCCCCCGGTGCAGATACGCAGTATTTT,CASNRAPGADTQYF
TRBJ2-3,-,once,TRBV19,TGTGCCAGTAGTATCGTAGATACGCAGTATTTT,CASSIVDTQYF
TRBJ2-5,-,-,TRBV12-2,TGTGCAGCCGGGAACAGCCAAGAGACCCAGTACTTC,CAAGNSQETQYF
TRBJ2-1,-,-,TRBV7-3,TGTGCCAGCAGCTTACTAGGACTAACGTACAATGAGCAGTTCTTC,CASSLLGLTYNEQFF
TRBJ2-7,-,-,TRBV12-3/TRBV12-4,TGTGCCAGCAGTCTCGGCTACGAGCAGTACTTC,CASSLGYEQYF
TRBJ2-7,-,-,TRBV2,TGTGCCAGCAGTGAGGCAGCGCGACCGGGGGAGCAGTACTTC,CASSEAARPGEQYF
TRBJ1-2,-,-,TRBV15,TGTGCCACCAGCAGAAACCGCTTGGCGGGTGGCTACACCTTC,CATSRNRLAGGYTF
TRBJ1-1,TRBD1,few,TRBV9,TGTGCCAGCAGACCTGGACAGGGGGCCGGCACTGAAGCTTTCTTT,CASRPGQGAGTEAFF
TRBJ1-6,-,-,TRBV7-2,TGTGCCAGCAAGGGGAAATCACCCCTCCACTTT,CASKGKSPLHF
TRBJ1-1,-,-,TRBV12-3/TRBV12-4,TGTGCCACCTCGACTGCTATTTCGGGGGCTTTCTTT,CATSTAISGAFF
TRBJ1-2,TRBD1,-,TRBV5-6,TGTGCCAGCAGCTTGGGACAGGGGTATTATTATGGCTACACCTTC,CASSLGQGYYYGYTF
TRBJ1-2,-,-,TRBV19,TGTGCCAGTTTCGGCTATGGCTACACCTTC,CASFGYGYTF
TRBJ2-7,TRBD2,-,TRBV7-2,TGTGCCAGCAGCTACGCCGGGACTAACCCTTCCGAGCAGTACTTC,CASSYAGTNPSEQYF
TRBJ2-5,-,-,TRBV7-3,TGTGCCAGCAGCTTAAGGAGCCAAGAGACCCAGTACTTC,CASSLRSQETQYF
TRBJ2-1,TRBD2,-,TRBV7-9,TGTGCCAGCAGCTTCCGGGGGCGGGAGGGAGGCAATGAGCAGTTCTTC,CASSFRGREGGNEQFF
TRBJ2-3,TRBD2,-,TRBV12-3/TRBV12-4,TGTGCCAGCAGTCAAGGGACGGCGGGGGTGCAGTATTTT,CASSQGTAGVQYF
TRBJ2-1,TRBD2,-,TRBV7-8,TGTGCCAGCAGCTTAGGCGGGTCTAGCGGGAGGGGAGATGAGCAGTTCTTC,CASSLGGSSGRGDEQFF
TRBJ1-5,-,once,TRBV28,TGTGCCAGCAGTTTCATAGGGGTCCAGCCCCAGCATTTT,CASSFIGVQPQHF
TRBJ2-1,TRBD1,once,TRBV20-1,TGCAGTGCTAGTGGCAGGGGGTATGAGCAGTTCTTC,CSASGRGYEQFF
TRBJ2-7,-,-,TRBV10-3,TGTGCCATCAGTGACCTGACAGTACCTACCTACGAGCAGTACTTC,CAISDLTVPTYEQYF
TRBJ2-6,TRBD1,-,TRBV7-3,TGTGCCAGCAGCGCCTACGGACAGGGGGCAGGGGCCAACGTCCTGACTTTC,CASSAYGQGAGANVLTF
TRBJ2-3,-,-,TRBV19,TGTGCCAGTAGTATGGTACATTACACAGATACGCAGTATTTT,CASSMVHYTDTQYF
TRBJ2-2,-,-,TRBV30,TGTGCCTGGAGTGTATCCGCGAACACCGGGGAGCTGTTTTTT,CAWSVSANTGELFF
TRBJ1-2,-,-,TRBV18,TGTGCCAGCTCACCCGGGATCGGTGGCTACACCTTC,CASSPGIGGYTF
TRBJ1-1,-,-,TRBV30,TGTGCCTGGAGTGTTGGAGGTGAAGCTTTCTTT,CAWSVGGEAFF
TRBJ2-7,TRBD2,-,TRBV28,TGTGCCAGCAGTTCCTTAGCGGGAGGGCCCCTTTCGGGCTCCTACGAGCAGTACTTC,CASSSLAGGPLSGSYEQYF
TRBJ2-7,-,-,TRBV2,TGTGCCAGCAGTGAAGAGGGAGGCTACTACGAGCAGTACTTC,CASSEEGGYYEQYF
TRBJ2-5,TRBD2,-,TRBV7-9,TGTGCCAGCAGCTTAGCGGGAGGGACTAGGAGGCTGGTAAAGACCCAGTACTTC,CASSLAGGTRRLVKTQYF
TRBJ2-1,TRBD2,-,TRBV28,TGTGCCAGCAGTTCCCTAGCGGGAGGCGTGTACAATGAGCAGTTCTTC,CASSSLAGGVYNEQFF
TRBJ1-1,-,-,TRBV10-3,TGTGCCATCAGTGACCCTTCGACAATCGACACTGAAGCTTTCTTT,CAISDPSTIDTEAFF